The rows below give T cell receptor beta chains drawn from one sample of a study of cytomegalovirus exposure and HLA in healthy donors. The assay was immunoSEQ multiplex PCR, and TCRdb's table has in-frame clones only and misses some. The sample contains 150,000 or so clones, roughly four fifths of which appear only once. The sample comprised PBMCs. Every receptor here comes from a man aged 50-60 years in good health and CMV-seropositive. CDR3s include the opening cysteine and the closing phenylalanine or tryptophan. Each record gives: D gene, V gene, clone size, CDR3 length, J gene, CDR3 DNA, CDR3 protein. The D gene is left open where the match is weak. A clone size is listed for some rows: how often the clone was seen (once, few, many), or a class if it is expanded.

D: -; V: TRBV29-1; size: -; length: 17; J: TRBJ1-1; DNA: TGCAGCGTTACAGGCCTCCCCCAGTGGAGCATGAACACTGAAGCTTTCTTT; CDR3: CSVTGLPQWSMNTEAFF
D: TRBD1; V: TRBV5-1; size: -; length: 16; J: TRBJ2-2; DNA: TGCGCCAGCAGAGGAGACAGGGGTGAATCCACCGGGGAGCTGTTTTTT; CDR3: CASRGDRGESTGELFF
D: -; V: TRBV13; size: once; length: 13; J: TRBJ1-3; DNA: TGTGCCAGCAGCCTAATCTCTGGAAACACCATATATTTT; CDR3: CASSLISGNTIYF
D: TRBD2; V: TRBV5-4; size: -; length: 16; J: TRBJ2-1; DNA: TGTGCCAGCAGCCGGGGGGGCGGGAGCTCCTACAATGAGCAGTTCTTC; CDR3: CASSRGGGSSYNEQFF
D: TRBD1; V: TRBV28; size: -; length: 19; J: TRBJ1-3; DNA: TGTGCCAGCAGTCCTATAAAGCGACAGGGGGCTGTATCTGGAAACACCATATATTTT; CDR3: CASSPIKRQGAVSGNTIYF
D: -; V: TRBV7-9; size: once; length: 14; J: TRBJ2-5; DNA: TGTGCCAGCAGCTTAAATGGGGGCAGCGAGACCCAGTACTTC; CDR3: CASSLNGGSETQYF
D: TRBD2; V: TRBV7-9; size: -; length: 15; J: TRBJ2-3; DNA: TGTGCCAGCAGCTTTGGACTAGCACGCACAGATACGCAGTATTTT; CDR3: CASSFGLARTDTQYF
D: -; V: TRBV9; size: -; length: 18; J: TRBJ2-2; DNA: TGTGCCAGCAGCGTAGTTGTCGGGGGTCCAGAAAACACCGGGGAGCTGTTTTTT; CDR3: CASSVVVGGPENTGELFF
D: -; V: TRBV9; size: few; length: 13; J: TRBJ2-3; DNA: TGTGCCAGCAGCGTAGCCAGGGCAGATACGCAGTATTTT; CDR3: CASSVARADTQYF
D: -; V: TRBV9; size: -; length: 13; J: TRBJ2-3; DNA: TGTGCCAGCAGCGGGCGGGGAAGTGATACGCAGTATTTT; CDR3: CASSGRGSDTQYF
D: -; V: TRBV9; size: once; length: 15; J: TRBJ2-3; DNA: TGTGCCAGCAGCGTACTTTCAGGGGTCACAGATACGCAGTATTTT; CDR3: CASSVLSGVTDTQYF
D: TRBD2; V: TRBV7-2; size: -; length: 18; J: TRBJ2-3; DNA: TGTGCCAGCAGCTTAGTAGCTAGCGGGACTCCAGGGGCAGATACGCAGTATTTT; CDR3: CASSLVASGTPGADTQYF
D: TRBD1; V: TRBV5-5; size: -; length: 15; J: TRBJ1-5; DNA: TGTGCCAGCAGCGTCGGGACAGGGGGCAATCAGCCCCAGCATTTT; CDR3: CASSVGTGGNQPQHF
D: TRBD1; V: TRBV18; size: -; length: 14; J: TRBJ1-1; DNA: TGTGCCAGCTCACCTGACAGGGGGAACACTGAAGCTTTCTTT; CDR3: CASSPDRGNTEAFF
D: TRBD2; V: TRBV9; size: -; length: 16; J: TRBJ2-2; DNA: TGTGCCAGCAGCGCCGGAGCGGGAGCCGTCACCGGGGAGCTGTTTTTT; CDR3: CASSAGAGAVTGELFF
D: TRBD2; V: TRBV6-6; size: once; length: 14; J: TRBJ2-5; DNA: TGTGCCAGCAGTTACGTGGGGGGGGGTGAGACCCAGTACTTC; CDR3: CASSYVGGGETQYF
D: -; V: TRBV6-1; size: -; length: 16; J: TRBJ2-5; DNA: TGTGCCAGCAGTGAAGCCCCGACTGGTCCCCAAGAGACCCAGTACTTC; CDR3: CASSEAPTGPQETQYF
D: TRBD1; V: TRBV7-9; size: -; length: 14; J: TRBJ2-5; DNA: TGTGCCAGCAGCTCTCCGGGACAGCCTACGCAGCAGTACTTC; CDR3: CASSSPGQPTQQYF
D: TRBD1; V: TRBV5-1; size: -; length: 15; J: TRBJ2-7; DNA: TGCGCCAGCAGCTTGGGGACAGGGGGCTCCTACGAGCAGTACTTC; CDR3: CASSLGTGGSYEQYF
D: -; V: TRBV9; size: few; length: 15; J: TRBJ2-2; DNA: TGTGCCAGCAGCGTAGACAGGACGAACACCGGGGAGCTGTTTTTT; CDR3: CASSVDRTNTGELFF
D: -; V: TRBV10-3; size: -; length: 12; J: TRBJ2-5; DNA: TGTGCCATCAGTGGGACAGCGGAGACCCAGTACTTC; CDR3: CAISGTAETQYF
D: TRBD2; V: TRBV28; size: few; length: 15; J: TRBJ2-7; DNA: TGTGCCAGCAGTCAAGGACTAGCGGGAAACTACGAGCAGTACTTC; CDR3: CASSQGLAGNYEQYF
D: -; V: TRBV6-6; size: once; length: 11; J: TRBJ2-7; DNA: TGTGCCAGCCGGAGCTCCTACGAGCAGTACTTC; CDR3: CASRSSYEQYF
D: TRBD1; V: TRBV9; size: few; length: 15; J: TRBJ1-4; DNA: TGTGCCAGCAGCGTAGGGGGGACAGGGTTCGAAAAACTGTTTTTT; CDR3: CASSVGGTGFEKLFF
D: -; V: TRBV7-9; size: -; length: 12; J: TRBJ2-7; DNA: TGTGCCAGCAGCTTACTGGACAGCGAGCAGTACTTC; CDR3: CASSLLDSEQYF
D: -; V: TRBV29-1; size: -; length: 13; J: TRBJ1-5; DNA: TGCAGCGTTGGCCAGGCCCCGAATCAGCCCCAGCATTTT; CDR3: CSVGQAPNQPQHF
D: -; V: TRBV4-1; size: -; length: 11; J: TRBJ2-2; DNA: TGCGCCAGCACTCTCACCGGGGAGCTGTTTTTT; CDR3: CASTLTGELFF
D: TRBD1; V: TRBV6-5; size: -; length: 15; J: TRBJ1-2; DNA: TGTGCCAGCAGTTACTCAGGGGGCGCGAGCTATGGCTACACCTTC; CDR3: CASSYSGGASYGYTF
D: -; V: TRBV28; size: -; length: 13; J: TRBJ2-7; DNA: TGTGCCAGCAGTTTACCTAGCCCCTACGAGCAGTACTTC; CDR3: CASSLPSPYEQYF
D: TRBD2; V: TRBV5-4; size: -; length: 14; J: TRBJ2-7; DNA: TGTGCCAGCAGCTTCGGGAGGGGTAGTTACGAGCAGTACTTC; CDR3: CASSFGRGSYEQYF
D: TRBD2; V: TRBV5-1; size: -; length: 15; J: TRBJ2-7; DNA: TGCGCCAGCAGCACGGACCTAGCGGCCACCTACGAGCAGTACTTC; CDR3: CASSTDLAATYEQYF
D: TRBD1; V: TRBV5-5; size: -; length: 15; J: TRBJ1-6; DNA: TGTGCCAGCAGCGTAATGACAGGGGTAAATTCACCCCTCCACTTT; CDR3: CASSVMTGVNSPLHF
D: -; V: TRBV19; size: few; length: 14; J: TRBJ2-5; DNA: TGTGCCAGTAGGCTTGGGGGGATGGGAGAGACCCAGTACTTC; CDR3: CASRLGGMGETQYF
D: TRBD1; V: TRBV10-1; size: -; length: 13; J: TRBJ1-6; DNA: TGCGCCAGCAGCGCGACAGGGAATTCACCCCTCCACTTT; CDR3: CASSATGNSPLHF
D: -; V: TRBV5-1; size: few; length: 13; J: TRBJ2-1; DNA: TGCGCCAGCAGCGCCGGGGGATACAATGAGCAGTTCTTC; CDR3: CASSAGGYNEQFF